Listed here are 24 T cell receptor beta chains from one sample, sequenced in a study of T cell responses to AZD1222 COVID-19 vaccine. The method was immunoSEQ multiplex PCR; TCRdb's version includes in-frame clones alone and lacks a portion of them. The data show around 120,000 clones, approximately 83% seen once. Sequences were derived from peripheral blood, sampled on day 0 of AZD1222 vaccination. Receptor source: an adult in good health.

The rearrangement uses TRBV20-1 and TRBJ2-3; 9 nucleotides agree with TRBD1. Per the germline V gene, CDR1 is DFQATT and CDR2 is SNEGSKA (reference sequence). CDR3 length: 14 residues. The J segment lost 1 base and the V segment lost 3 bases, leaving 2 bases of the junction unmatched. The CDR3 is CSASGTGRTDTQYF. CDR3 in DNA: TGCAGTGCTAGTGGGACAGGGCGCACAGATACGCAGTATTTT.

The chain is built from TRBV6-5 and TRBJ2-7; possible D gene TRBD2, 6 bases. V dropped 5 bases and J dropped 4 bases, with 15 bases sitting between them. The germline CDR1 and CDR2 sequences are MNHEY and SVGAGI. The length of the CDR3 is 14 residues. In DNA, the CDR3 is TGTGCCAGCAGTCCGACTCAAGGAGGGTACGAGCAGTACTTC. Translating gives CASSPTQGGYEQYF.

This rearrangement joins TRBV7-6 to TRBJ1-1; TRBD1 is a possible D gene (5 bases). Trimming cost V 1 base and J 5 bases, with 14 bases left between them. Germline assignment: CDR1 SGHVS and CDR2 FNYEAQ. The length of the CDR3 is 15 residues. As DNA, the CDR3 is TGTGCCAGCAGCTTAGGGAGGCAGGGCGCAACTGAAGCTTTCTTT. Translation: CASSLGRQGATEAFF.

This rearrangement joins TRBV5-3 to TRBJ1-5; 8 bases fit TRBD1. TRBV5-3 is an ORF; its function is uncertain. Losses at the gene ends were 6 bases for V and 0 bases for J; bases not matched to a gene: 8. The CDR3 runs to 16 residues. CDR3 nucleotide sequence: TGTGCCAGAACGGACAGGGTCTCTTATAGCAATCAGCCCCAGCATTTT. Amino acid sequence: CARTDRVSYSNQPQHF.

The chain employs TRBV19 and TRBJ1-4; perhaps TRBD1 as D (6 bases). Per germline, CDR1 LNHDA and CDR2 SQIVND (reference sequence). Trimming pared 6 bases from V and 7 bases from J, leaving 18 bases between. The CDR3 contains 15 residues. The CDR3 region is CASRDQGMSSEKLFF. The CDR3 DNA reads TGTGCCAGTAGAGACCAGGGGATGAGTTCTGAAAAACTGTTTTTT.

The DNA of the CDR3 is TGTGCCAGCAGTCCCGAGGGGCGGGCCCAGCATTTT. Translating gives CASSPEGRAQHF. The chain is built from TRBV6-2 or TRBV6-3 and TRBJ1-5; the D gene is possibly TRBD1 (5 bases). This CDR3 is built from 12 residues. V gave up 5 bases and J gave up 11 bases, with 13 bases separating them. Germline V CDR1 and CDR2: MNHEY, SVGEGT.

The chain links TRBV7-9 to TRBJ1-2; the match to TRBD1 covers 8 bases. This CDR3 region has 13 residues. The junction had 7 bases not matched to a gene; V was cut back by 6 bases and J by 7 bases. Per the germline V gene, CDR1 is SEHNR and CDR2 is FQNEAQ (reference sequence). The CDR3 DNA reads as TGTGCCAGCAGTGCAACAGGGGGTAGTGGCTACACCTTC. It yields the protein CASSATGGSGYTF. Drawing the rest from reference TRBV7-9 and TRBJ1-2, the complete variable domain is DTGVSQNPRHKITKRGQNVTFRCDPISEHNRLYWYRQTLGQGPEFLTYFQNEAQLEKSRLLSDRFSAERPKGSFSTLEIQRTEQGDSAMYLCASSATGGSGYTFGSGTRLTVV.

CDR3 sequence: CSVPGRGQETQYF. The CDR3 nucleotides read TGCAGCGTTCCCGGGCGGGGGCAAGAGACCCAGTACTTC. The V and J genes are TRBV29-1 and TRBJ2-5; 7 bases line up with TRBD2. After removal of 5 bases from V and 2 bases from J, the junction contained 5 bases not matched to a gene. Germline V CDR1 and CDR2: SQVTM, ANQGSEA. This CDR3 is 13 amino acids long.

This chain joins TRBV21-1 and TRBJ1-2. TRBV21-1 is deemed a pseudogene. The CDR3 covers 15 residues. The CDR3 bases are TGTGCCAGCAGCAAAGCACGGGTTCCCAACTATGGCTACACCTTC. Translation gives CASSKARVPNYGYTF.

CDR3 sequence reads: CASSPASTNEQFF. CDR3 sequence (DNA): TGTGCCAGCAGCCCAGCTTCAACAAATGAGCAGTTCTTC. V gene TRBV27 combines with J gene TRBJ2-1; D uncertain. CDR3 length equals 13 residues. The ends were cut back, 6 bases at V and 7 bases at J, with 13 bases in the middle. CDR1 is MNHEY and CDR2 is SMNVEV in the germline V gene (reference sequence).

The chain recombines TRBV6-1 with TRBJ2-3, with D tentatively TRBD2 (6 bases). The CDR3 runs 15 residues. Germline V gene sequence: CDR1 MNHNS, CDR2 SASEGT. Trimming shortened V by 1 base and J by 4 bases, and 12 bases separated the two germline ends. The CDR3 is CASSEGGTGADTQYF. The DNA of the CDR3 is TGTGCCAGCAGTGAAGGCGGGACGGGGGCAGATACGCAGTATTTT.

The chain joins TRBV7-3 to TRBJ2-7, with a tentative D call TRBD1 (5 bases). Germline V gives CDR1 SGHTA, CDR2 FQGTGA. The CDR3 runs to 13 residues. The V end was cut by 6 bases, the J end by 3 bases, with 12 bases between. CDR3 protein: CASSPGPGYEQYF. The CDR3 region has the DNA TGTGCCAGCAGTCCAGGGCCCGGCTACGAGCAGTACTTC. Together with reference TRBV7-3 and TRBJ2-7, the CDR3 gives the full variable domain: GAGVSQTPSNKVTEKGKYVELRCDPISGHTALYWYRQSLGQGPEFLIYFQGTGAADDSGLPNDRFFAVRPEGSVSTLKIQRTERGDSAVYLCASSPGPGYEQYFGPGTRLTVT.

V gene TRBV4-3 combines with J gene TRBJ2-5, with D maybe TRBD1 (5 bases). The V and J ends lost 0 bases and 5 bases respectively, with 19 bases between them. This CDR3 spans 17 amino acids. Germline V gene data show CDR1 as LGHNA and CDR2 as YSLEER. The DNA of the CDR3 is TGCGCCAGCAGCCAAGAACCCTGGATTCAGGGCCTGGAGACCCAGTACTTC. It encodes CASSQEPWIQGLETQYF.

This clone has just one count. J is TRBJ1-1 and V is TRBV30; D gene ambiguous. Looked up from germline, CDR1 is GTSNPN and CDR2 is SVGIG (reference sequence). This CDR3 is 11 amino acids long. Trimming shortened V by 2 bases and J by 10 bases, and 11 bases separated the two germline ends. CDR3 region: CAWSTNGGAFF. CDR3 DNA sequence: TGTGCCTGGAGTACCAACGGTGGAGCTTTCTTT.

The chain employs TRBV23-1 and TRBJ1-4; no reliable D call. TRBV23-1 is an open reading frame, and its role is uncertain. Trimming cost V 6 bases and J 14 bases, with 7 bases left between them. CDR3 length: 9 residues. The CDR3 DNA is TGCGCCAGCAGCCCCCGGCTGTTTTTT. This sequence encodes CASSPRLFF.

The rearrangement links TRBV2 to TRBJ2-7; 11 positions match TRBD2. Germline CDR1 and CDR2: SNHLY and FYNNEI. The trim removed 4 bases at V and 0 bases at J, leaving 11 bases unmatched. The CDR3 is made up of 18 amino acids. This chain's CDR3 is CASSVVGSGGAFSYEQYF. The CDR3 DNA sequence: TGTGCCAGCAGTGTAGTCGGTAGCGGGGGGGCGTTCTCCTACGAGCAGTACTTC.

The V call is TRBV7-3, the J call TRBJ2-1, with 12 bases lining up with TRBD2. This CDR3 is 15 amino acids long. The junction had 8 bases not matched to a gene; V was cut back by 5 bases and J by 9 bases. Germline V gives CDR1 SGHTA, CDR2 FQGTGA. CDR3 coding DNA: TGTGCCAGCAGCCCCCGACTAGCGGGGGCTATTGAGCAGTTCTTC. Protein product: CASSPRLAGAIEQFF.

This chain connects TRBV11-2 to TRBJ1-1; tentative D call: TRBD1 (5 bases). Germline lookup yields CDR1 SGHAT and CDR2 FQNNGV. This CDR3 spans 17 amino acids. V was cut by 2 bases and J by 7 bases, with 23 bases left in between. CDR3 sequence reads: CASSLIRGTTVELEAFF. CDR3 coding DNA: TGTGCCAGCAGCTTAATACGGGGGACGACAGTGGAGCTTGAAGCTTTCTTT.

This clone was detected a few times. V usage is TRBV6-1 and J usage is TRBJ1-2; D call uncertain. The germline V gene encodes CDR1 MNHNS and CDR2 SASEGT. V lost 3 bases, J lost 4 bases, and 9 bases lay in between. The CDR3 loop spans 13 amino acids. CDR3 protein: CASSDPPSYGYTF. Written as DNA, the CDR3 is TGTGCCAGCAGTGACCCCCCTAGCTATGGCTACACCTTC.

This rearrangement joins TRBV6-5 to TRBJ1-2; 7 positions agree with TRBD1. Germline trimming cut 4 bases from V and 8 bases from J; bases unmatched to any gene: 7. In germline, CDR1 is MNHEY, CDR2 SVGAGI. The CDR3 is 13 residues long. CDR3 DNA sequence: TGTGCCAGCAGTTTACAGGGGTTCCGAGGCTACACCTTC. Its translation is CASSLQGFRGYTF.

The chain uses TRBV19 and TRBJ1-1, with D tentatively TRBD1 (5 bases). Germline V CDR1 and CDR2: LNHDA, SQIVND (reference sequence). V lost 7 bases and J lost 2, with 14 bases in between. This CDR3 spans 14 amino acids. The CDR3 is CASTSVGGNTEAFF. The DNA for the CDR3 is TGTGCCAGTACCTCGGTCGGGGGTAACACTGAAGCTTTCTTT.

V is TRBV3-1 (or the pseudogene TRBV3-2) and J is TRBJ2-1, with TRBD1 matching over 12 bases. Germline assignment: CDR1 LGHDT and CDR2 YNNKEL (reference sequence). The ends lost 1 base at V and 0 bases at J; junction bases unmatched: 1. CDR3 length: 17 amino acids. CDR3 coding DNA: TGTGCCAGCAGCCAAGGGGGACAGGGGGCCTCCTACAATGAGCAGTTCTTC. Protein product: CASSQGGQGASYNEQFF.

As DNA, the CDR3 is TGTGCCTGGGAAAAGGGGTTGGGCTATGGCTACACCTTC. It codes for CAWEKGLGYGYTF. The chain links TRBV30 to TRBJ1-2, with TRBD1 as a possible D gene (5 bases). This CDR3 has 13 residues. Trimming cost V 5 bases and J 4 bases, with 14 bases left between them. Per the germline V gene, CDR1 is GTSNPN and CDR2 is SVGIG (reference sequence).

This chain links TRBV5-8 with TRBJ1-2; the D gene is possibly TRBD1 (5 bases). In germline, CDR1 is SGHTS, CDR2 YDEGEE. Trimming removed 3 bases from V and 3 bases from J, with 6 bases in between. The CDR3 contains 12 residues. CDR3 bases: TGTGCCAGCAGCTCGGGACACTATGGCTACACCTTC. This codes for CASSSGHYGYTF.